This T cell receptor (beta chain) was captured in a study of T cells in Graves' hyperthyroidism and ophthalmopathy. The ends lost 2 bases at V and 5 bases at J; junction bases unmatched: 1. The CDR3 sequence is 13 residues long. Germline V lookup: CDR1 SGHDN, CDR2 FVKESK. This clonotype was picked up many times. RNA transcripts served as the template for amplifying TCR beta CDR3 regions. The HTBI primer set was used in a first-round RT-PCR of the TCR CDR3. TCRdb independently ran MiXCR on the multiplex PCR reads; one entry per CDR3 protein. The sample shows 550,000 to 700,000 distinct CDR3 sequences, 14% to 15% of them seen only once.

Material for sequencing was blood. This receptor was taken from a woman aged 40-49 years with Graves' ophthalmopathy. The V gene is TRBV14, the J gene TRBJ2-5; TRBD1 matches at 8 bases. The CDR3, as DNA: TGTGCCAGCAGCCAAAACAGGGGGGAGACCCAGTACTTC. As protein: CASSQNRGETQYF.